This T cell receptor (beta chain) was captured in a study of spatial heterogeneity in lung cancer. On the study more broadly: Fewer alpha-chain than beta-chain sequences were consistently detected. Regarding the study as a whole: Quantities of ubiquitous and regional expanded TCRs paralleled ubiquitous and regional nonsynonymous mutations, respectively. Counts of expanded alpha and beta TCRs within tumors tracked the tumor nonsynonymous mutation count. The estimate shows that only approximately 6.6% of tumor T cells were covered for alpha and around 13% for beta chains.

Between the trimmed V and J ends, which lost 4 bases and 5 bases, there was a span of 16 bases. The CDR3 runs to 15 residues. The V gene's germline CDR1 is SGHRS and CDR2 YFSETQ. TCRdb called the 5' RACE reads again in MiXCR, with one record for every CDR3 protein. Counted here are 6,800 or so distinct CDR3 sequences, under 7.5% occurring once; the ten biggest clones make up 8.3%. This clonotype was seen only a few times. Antigen unknown. Time point specified: sample taken at primary tumor resection. Researchers sequenced whole RNA taken from tumor, nontumor lung or frozen PBMC without sorting. This sequence joins TRBV5-1 and TRBJ1-5; the D gene is possibly TRBD1 (6 bases). Sample: lung tumor tissue, taken at surgery. This receptor was identified in a male donor with early-stage non-small cell lung cancer. DNA of the CDR3: TGCGCCAGCAGCGCCTTAGGGGGTCCCGATCAGCCCCAGCATTTT. It yields the protein CASSALGGPDQPQHF.